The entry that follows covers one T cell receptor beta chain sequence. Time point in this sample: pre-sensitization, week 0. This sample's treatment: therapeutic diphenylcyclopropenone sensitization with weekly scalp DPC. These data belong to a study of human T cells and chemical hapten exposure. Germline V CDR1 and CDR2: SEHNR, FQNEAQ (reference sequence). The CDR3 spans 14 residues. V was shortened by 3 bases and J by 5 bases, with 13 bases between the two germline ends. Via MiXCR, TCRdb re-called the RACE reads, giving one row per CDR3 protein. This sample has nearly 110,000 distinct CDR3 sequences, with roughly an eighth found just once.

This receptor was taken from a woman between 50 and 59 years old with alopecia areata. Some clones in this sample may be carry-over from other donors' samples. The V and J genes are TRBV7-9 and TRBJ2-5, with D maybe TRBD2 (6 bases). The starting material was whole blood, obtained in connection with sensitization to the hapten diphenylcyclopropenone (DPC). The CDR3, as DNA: TGTGCCAGCAGCTTGGGACTTCTAGGGGAGACCCAGTACTTC. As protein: CASSLGLLGETQYF.